One T cell receptor (beta chain) is described in this entry. Profiling relied on immunoSEQ multiplex PCR, and the TCRdb table lists in-frame clones only, not all of them. The sample lists 55,000 to 75,000 clones; more than 70% were seen once. These data are taken from a study of radiotherapy plus CTLA-4 blockade in lung cancer. This CDR3 spans 16 amino acids. After removal of 4 bases from V and 3 bases from J, the junction contained 11 bases not matched to a gene. Germline CDR1 and CDR2: SGHRS and YFSETQ. The sample consisted of peripheral blood, taken from a patient treated with radiotherapy plus ipilimumab. The chain joins TRBV5-1 to TRBJ2-5; 8 bases are a match to TRBD2. The clonotype comes from a human donor with non-small cell lung cancer whose response to radiotherapy plus ipilimumab could not be evaluated. Some clones in this sample may be carry-over from other donors' samples. The CDR3 coding sequence is TGCGCCAGCAGCGCCCTATCCGGGACTAGGAAAGAGACCCAGTACTTC. Its translation: CASSALSGTRKETQYF. The whole variable domain, remainder taken from reference TRBV5-1 and TRBJ2-5, is KAGVTQTPRYLIKTRGQQVTLSCSPISGHRSVSWYQQTPGQGLQFLFEYFSETQRNKGNFPGRFSGRQFSNSRSEMNVSTLELGDSALYLCASSALSGTRKETQYFGPGTRLLVL.